The following is a T cell receptor (beta chain) sequence with its context. This entry comes from a study of OX40 agonist ivuxolimab in advanced cancers. Profiling relied on immunoSEQ multiplex PCR, and the TCRdb table lists in-frame clones only, not all of them. The sample carries tens of thousands of clones, 70% to 90% recorded once. Sequenced here: CD4+ or CD8+ T cells sorted from blood, sampled in a trial of the OX40 agonist ivuxolimab. This TCR was recovered from an adult with an advanced solid tumor such as melanoma, head and neck, liver or kidney cancer.

Here the CDR3 reads CASSLGFSYEQYF. CDR3 bases: TGTGCCAGCAGCTTGGGGTTCTCCTACGAGCAGTACTTC. The chain is built from TRBV7-3 and TRBJ2-7, with unresolved D. CDR1 SGHTA and CDR2 FQGTGA come from the germline V gene. V was pared by 3 bases and J by 0 bases, with 6 bases between. CDR3 length: 13 residues.